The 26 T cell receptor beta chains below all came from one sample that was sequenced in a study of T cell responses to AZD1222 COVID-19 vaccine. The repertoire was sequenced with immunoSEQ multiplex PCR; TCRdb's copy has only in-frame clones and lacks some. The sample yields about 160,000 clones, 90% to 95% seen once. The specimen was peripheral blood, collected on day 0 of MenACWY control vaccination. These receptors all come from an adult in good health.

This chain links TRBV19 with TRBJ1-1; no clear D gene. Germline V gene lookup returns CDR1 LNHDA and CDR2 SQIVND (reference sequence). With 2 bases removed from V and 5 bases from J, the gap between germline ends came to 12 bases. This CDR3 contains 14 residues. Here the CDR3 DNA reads TGTGCCAGTAGTATATGGGGTGTGGGTACTGAAGCTTTCTTT. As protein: CASSIWGVGTEAFF.

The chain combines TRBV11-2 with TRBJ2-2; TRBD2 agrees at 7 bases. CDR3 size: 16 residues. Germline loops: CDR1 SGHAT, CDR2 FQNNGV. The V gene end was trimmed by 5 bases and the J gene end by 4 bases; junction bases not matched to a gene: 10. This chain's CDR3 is CASSPMGEGFTGELFF. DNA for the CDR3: TGTGCCAGCAGCCCCATGGGGGAGGGCTTCACCGGGGAGCTGTTTTTT. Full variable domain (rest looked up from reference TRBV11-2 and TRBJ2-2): EAGVAQSPRYKIIEKRQSVAFWCNPISGHATLYWYQQILGQGPKLLIQFQNNGVVDDSQLPKDRFSAERLKGVDSTLKIQPAKLEDSAVYLCASSPMGEGFTGELFFGEGSRLTVL.

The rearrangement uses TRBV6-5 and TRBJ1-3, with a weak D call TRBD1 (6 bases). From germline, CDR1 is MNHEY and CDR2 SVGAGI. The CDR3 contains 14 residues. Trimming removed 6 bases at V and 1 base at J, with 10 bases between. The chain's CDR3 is CASRITGSGNTIYF. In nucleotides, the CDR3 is TGTGCCAGCAGAATCACAGGGTCTGGAAACACCATATATTTT.

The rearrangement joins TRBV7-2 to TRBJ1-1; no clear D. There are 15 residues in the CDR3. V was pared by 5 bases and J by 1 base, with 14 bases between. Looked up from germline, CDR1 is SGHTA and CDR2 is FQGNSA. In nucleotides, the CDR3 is TGTGCCAGCAGCGTGTCGGTTGCCTCGAACACTGAAGCTTTCTTT. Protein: CASSVSVASNTEAFF.

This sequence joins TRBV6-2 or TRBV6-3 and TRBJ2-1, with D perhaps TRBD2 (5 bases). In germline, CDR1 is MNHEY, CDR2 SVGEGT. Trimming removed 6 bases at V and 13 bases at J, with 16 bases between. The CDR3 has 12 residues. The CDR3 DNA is TGTGCCAGCAGCCCTCCGGGAAGGACCCAGTTCTTC. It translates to CASSPPGRTQFF.

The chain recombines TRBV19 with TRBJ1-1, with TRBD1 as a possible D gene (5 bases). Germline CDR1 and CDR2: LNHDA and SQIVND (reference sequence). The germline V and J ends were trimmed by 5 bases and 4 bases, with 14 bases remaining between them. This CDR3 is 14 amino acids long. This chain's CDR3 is CASSPPGAGTEAFF. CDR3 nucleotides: TGTGCCAGTAGTCCCCCCGGGGCCGGCACTGAAGCTTTCTTT.

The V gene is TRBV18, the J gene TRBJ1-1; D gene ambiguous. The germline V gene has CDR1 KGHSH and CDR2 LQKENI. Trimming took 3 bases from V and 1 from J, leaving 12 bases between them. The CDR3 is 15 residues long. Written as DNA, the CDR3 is TGTGCCAGCTCACCCTCCCCGGAAGGGAACACTGAAGCTTTCTTT. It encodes CASSPSPEGNTEAFF.

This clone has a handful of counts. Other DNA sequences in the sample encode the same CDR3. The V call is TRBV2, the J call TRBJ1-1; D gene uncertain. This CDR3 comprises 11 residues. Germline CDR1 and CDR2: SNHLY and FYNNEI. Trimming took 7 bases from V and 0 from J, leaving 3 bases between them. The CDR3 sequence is CASKLNTEAFF. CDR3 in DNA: TGTGCCAGCAAGCTGAACACTGAAGCTTTCTTT.

CDR3 coding DNA: TGTGCCAGTCACGTGGGGCGAGGGGAAAAACTGTTTTTT. Its protein is CASHVGRGEKLFF. V gene TRBV2 combines with J gene TRBJ1-4; D may be TRBD1 (5 bases). The CDR3 loop spans 13 amino acids. The V end was cut by 9 bases, the J end by 8 bases, with 16 bases between. Germline CDR1 is SNHLY and CDR2 is FYNNEI.

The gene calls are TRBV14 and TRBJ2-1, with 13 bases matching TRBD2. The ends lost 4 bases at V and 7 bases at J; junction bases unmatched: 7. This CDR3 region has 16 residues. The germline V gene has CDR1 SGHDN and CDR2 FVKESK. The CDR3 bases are TGTGCCAGCAGCCGCCTCGGACTAGCGGGAGCGAATGAGCAGTTCTTC. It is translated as CASSRLGLAGANEQFF.

The CDR3 reads CASSQGDTWDTEAFF. Here the CDR3 DNA reads TGTGCCAGCAGCCAGGGGGACACTTGGGACACTGAAGCTTTCTTT. The chain links TRBV4-2 to TRBJ1-1, with D possibly TRBD1 on 6 matching bases. The CDR3 length is 15 residues. V dropped 3 bases and J dropped 3 bases, with 14 bases sitting between them. Germline lookup yields CDR1 LGHNA and CDR2 YNFKEQ.

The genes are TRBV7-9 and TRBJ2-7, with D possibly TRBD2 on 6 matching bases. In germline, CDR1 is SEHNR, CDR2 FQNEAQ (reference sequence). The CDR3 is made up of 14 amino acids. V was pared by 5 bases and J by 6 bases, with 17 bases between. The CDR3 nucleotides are TGTGCCAGCAGCACCGATGGAGGGAGACTCGAGCAGTACTTC. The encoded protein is CASSTDGGRLEQYF.

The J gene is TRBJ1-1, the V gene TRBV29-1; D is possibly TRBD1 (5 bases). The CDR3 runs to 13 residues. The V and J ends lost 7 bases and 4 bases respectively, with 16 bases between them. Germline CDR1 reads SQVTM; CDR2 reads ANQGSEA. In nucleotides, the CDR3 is TGCAGCGGGAGGGGATTAGGGAGCACTGAAGCTTTCTTT. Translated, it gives CSGRGLGSTEAFF.

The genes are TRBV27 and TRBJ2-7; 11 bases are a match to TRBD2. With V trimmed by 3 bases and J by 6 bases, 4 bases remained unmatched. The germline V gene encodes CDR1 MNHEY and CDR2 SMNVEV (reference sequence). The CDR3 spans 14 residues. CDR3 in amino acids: CASSFRLAGGEQYF. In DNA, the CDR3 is TGTGCCAGCAGTTTTAGGCTAGCGGGAGGCGAGCAGTACTTC.

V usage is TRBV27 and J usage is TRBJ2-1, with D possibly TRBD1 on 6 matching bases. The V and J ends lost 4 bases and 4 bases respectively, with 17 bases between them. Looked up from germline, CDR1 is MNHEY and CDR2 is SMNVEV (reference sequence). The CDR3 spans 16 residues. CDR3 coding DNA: TGTGCCAGCAGTTCCCGGTCCGGGACACATTACAATGAGCAGTTCTTC. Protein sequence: CASSSRSGTHYNEQFF.

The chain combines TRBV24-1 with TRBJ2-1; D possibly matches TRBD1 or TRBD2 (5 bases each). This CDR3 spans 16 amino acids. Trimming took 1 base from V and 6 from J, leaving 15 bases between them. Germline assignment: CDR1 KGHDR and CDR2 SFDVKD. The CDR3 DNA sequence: TGTGCCACCAGTGATTTCGCGCAGGGAGCACGCAATGAGCAGTTCTTC. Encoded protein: CATSDFAQGARNEQFF.

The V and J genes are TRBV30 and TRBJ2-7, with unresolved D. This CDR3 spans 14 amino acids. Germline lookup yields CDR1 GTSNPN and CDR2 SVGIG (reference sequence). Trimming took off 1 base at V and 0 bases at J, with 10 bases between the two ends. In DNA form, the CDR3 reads TGTGCCTGGAGTGCCGAATATGGCTCCTACGAGCAGTACTTC. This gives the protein CAWSAEYGSYEQYF.

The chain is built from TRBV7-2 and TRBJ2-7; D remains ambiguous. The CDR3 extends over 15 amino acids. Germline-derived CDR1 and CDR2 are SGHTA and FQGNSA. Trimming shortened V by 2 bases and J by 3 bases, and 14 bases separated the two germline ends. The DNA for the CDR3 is TGTGCCAGCAGCTTATCGGCCCTCGTGTACTACGAGCAGTACTTC. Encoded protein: CASSLSALVYYEQYF.

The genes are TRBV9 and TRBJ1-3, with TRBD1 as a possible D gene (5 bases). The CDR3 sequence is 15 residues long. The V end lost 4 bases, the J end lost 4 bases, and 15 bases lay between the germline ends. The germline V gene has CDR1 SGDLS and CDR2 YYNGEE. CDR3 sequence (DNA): TGTGCCAGCAGCCGTGGGGGAGAGCGAGGAAACACCATATATTTT. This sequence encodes CASSRGGERGNTIYF.

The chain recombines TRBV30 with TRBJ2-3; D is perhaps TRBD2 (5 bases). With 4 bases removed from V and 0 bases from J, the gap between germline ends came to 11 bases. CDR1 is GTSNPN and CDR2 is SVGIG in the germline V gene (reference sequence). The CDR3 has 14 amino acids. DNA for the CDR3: TGTGCCTGGAAACTAGTACCGAGCACAGATACGCAGTATTTT. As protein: CAWKLVPSTDTQYF.

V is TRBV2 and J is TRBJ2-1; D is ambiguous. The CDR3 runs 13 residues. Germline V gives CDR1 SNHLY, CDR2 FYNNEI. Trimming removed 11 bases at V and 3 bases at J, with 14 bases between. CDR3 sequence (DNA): TGTGCCGGCCAGGCCGAAGGCTACAATGAGCAGTTCTTC. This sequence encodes CAGQAEGYNEQFF.

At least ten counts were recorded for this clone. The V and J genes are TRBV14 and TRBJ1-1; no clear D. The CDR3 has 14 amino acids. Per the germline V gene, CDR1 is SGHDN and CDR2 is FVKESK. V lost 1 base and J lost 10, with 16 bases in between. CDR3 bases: TGTGCCAGCAGCCAAGGTGCCAGGTCGATAAGAGCTTTCTTT. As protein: CASSQGARSIRAFF. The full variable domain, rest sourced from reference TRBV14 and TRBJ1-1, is EAGVTQFPSHSVIEKGQTVTLRCDPISGHDNLYWYRRVMGKEIKFLLHFVKESKQDESGMPNNRFLAERTGGTYSTLKVQPAELEDSGVYFCASSQGARSIRAFFGQGTRLTVV.

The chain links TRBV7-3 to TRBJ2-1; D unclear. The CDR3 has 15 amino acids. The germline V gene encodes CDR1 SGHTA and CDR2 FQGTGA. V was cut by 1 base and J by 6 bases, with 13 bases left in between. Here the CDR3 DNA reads TGTGCCAGCAGCTTAATGCCTAGTGGGCTCAATGAGCAGTTCTTC. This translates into CASSLMPSGLNEQFF. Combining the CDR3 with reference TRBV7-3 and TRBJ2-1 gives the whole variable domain GAGVSQTPSNKVTEKGKYVELRCDPISGHTALYWYRQSLGQGPEFLIYFQGTGAADDSGLPNDRFFAVRPEGSVSTLKIQRTERGDSAVYLCASSLMPSGLNEQFFGPGTRLTVL.

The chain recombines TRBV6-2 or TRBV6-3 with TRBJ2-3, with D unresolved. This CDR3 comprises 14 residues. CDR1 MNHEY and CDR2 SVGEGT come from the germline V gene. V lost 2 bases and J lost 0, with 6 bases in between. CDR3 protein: CASSYAASTDTQYF. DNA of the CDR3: TGTGCCAGCAGTTACGCGGCTAGCACAGATACGCAGTATTTT.

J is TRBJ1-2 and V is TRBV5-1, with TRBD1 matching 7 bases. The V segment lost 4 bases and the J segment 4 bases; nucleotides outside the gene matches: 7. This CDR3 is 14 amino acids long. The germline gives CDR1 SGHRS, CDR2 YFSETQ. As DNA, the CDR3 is TGCGCCAGCAGCGCAGAAGGGGGCGGCTATGGCTACACCTTC. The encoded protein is CASSAEGGGYGYTF. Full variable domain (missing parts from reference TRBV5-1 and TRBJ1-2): KAGVTQTPRYLIKTRGQQVTLSCSPISGHRSVSWYQQTPGQGLQFLFEYFSETQRNKGNFPGRFSGRQFSNSRSEMNVSTLELGDSALYLCASSAEGGGYGYTFGSGTRLTVV.

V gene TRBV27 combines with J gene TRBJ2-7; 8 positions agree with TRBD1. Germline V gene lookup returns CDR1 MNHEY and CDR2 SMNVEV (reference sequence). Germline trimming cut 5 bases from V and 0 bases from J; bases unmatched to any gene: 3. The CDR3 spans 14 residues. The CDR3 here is CASSRDRNSYEQYF. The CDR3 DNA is TGTGCCAGCAGTCGGGACAGGAACTCCTACGAGCAGTACTTC.